The 21 T cell receptor beta chains reported below all come from one sample, sequenced in a study of CD8 T cells in ankylosing spondylitis. For these receptors, no antigen is known. Broader study findings: For ankylosing spondylitis blood, a TCR beta motif of eight or nine highly homologous variants appeared characteristic.

TCRdb called the 5' RACE reads again in MiXCR, with one record for every CDR3 protein. Of 200,000 to 250,000 distinct CDR3 sequences in the sample, about 16% were seen once. The sample taken for sequencing was blood, either unsorted or a sorted T cell fraction (not recorded which). All receptors derive from a male donor with ankylosing spondylitis.

The V and J genes are TRBV12-3 or TRBV12-4 and TRBJ2-1, with 10 bases identical to TRBD2. This CDR3 spans 13 amino acids. J was trimmed by 10 bases and V by 5 bases; bases with no gene match: 5. The CDR3: CASSAGTSVEQFF. The CDR3 region has the DNA TGTGCCAGCAGTGCCGGGACTAGCGTCGAGCAGTTCTTC.

CDR3 region: CASRLASGGYNEQFF. CDR3 coding DNA: TGTGCCAGCAGACTCGCTAGCGGAGGCTACAATGAGCAGTTCTTC. The genes are TRBV6-2 or TRBV6-3 and TRBJ2-1, with 7 bases matching TRBD2. Germline values: CDR1 MNHEY, CDR2 SVGEGT. This CDR3 has 15 amino acids. Unmatched junction bases numbered 8, after V lost 6 bases and J lost 3 bases.

This clonotype has only a few counts. The genes are TRBV19 and TRBJ2-3; 12 bases fit TRBD2. CDR1 and CDR2 (germline): LNHDA, SQIVND (reference sequence). CDR3 length: 15 residues. The V and J ends lost 5 bases and 5 bases, in that order; junction bases with no gene match: 5. CDR3 sequence (DNA): TGTGCCAGTAGTTGGACTAGCGGGACCGGAGATACGCAGTATTTT. It is translated as CASSWTSGTGDTQYF. Supplemented by reference TRBV19 and TRBJ2-3, the full variable domain reads DGGITQSPKYLFRKEGQNVTLSCEQNLNHDAMYWYRQDPGQGLRLIYYSQIVNDFQKGDIAEGYSVSREKKESFPLTVTSAQKNPTAFYLCASSWTSGTGDTQYFGPGTRLTVL.

The rearrangement uses TRBV6-1 and TRBJ1-5, with 11 bases matching TRBD1. The ends lost 6 bases at V and 5 bases at J; junction bases unmatched: 3. The V gene's germline CDR1 is MNHNS and CDR2 SASEGT. There are 14 residues in the CDR3. The CDR3 DNA sequence: TGTGCCAGCAGCCAGGGACAGGGGGATCAGCCCCAGCATTTT. Its translation is CASSQGQGDQPQHF.

The chain employs TRBV4-3 and TRBJ2-1; no clear D. Germline CDR1 and CDR2: LGHNA and YSLEER. The CDR3 contains 16 residues. V gave up 1 base and J gave up 8 bases, with 18 bases separating them. The CDR3 region is CASSQVSHHPVDEQFF. The CDR3 region has the DNA TGCGCCAGCAGCCAAGTTTCCCACCACCCAGTAGATGAGCAGTTCTTC.

This clonotype was counted only a few times. The V and J genes are TRBV12-3 or TRBV12-4 and TRBJ2-2; D not certain. Trimming left V 5 bases short and J 6 bases short, with 13 bases between. CDR3 length: 14 residues. CDR3 sequence: CASSLLPSSGELFF. CDR3 coding DNA: TGTGCCAGCAGTCTCCTCCCATCGTCCGGGGAGCTGTTTTTT.

The J gene is TRBJ2-1, the V gene TRBV9; 9 bases agree with TRBD1. J lost 6 bases, V lost 3 bases, and 7 bases had no gene match. This CDR3 is 15 amino acids long. Per the germline V gene, CDR1 is SGDLS and CDR2 is YYNGEE. The CDR3, as DNA: TGTGCCAGCAGCGGGCTGGACAGGGGCTTCAATGAGCAGTTCTTC. Residues: CASSGLDRGFNEQFF.

This clonotype was recorded a few times. This chain uses TRBV21-1 with TRBJ2-5; whether TRBD1, the table's D call, matches the DNA was not checked. TRBV21-1 corresponds to a pseudogene. The CDR3 extends over 17 amino acids. The CDR3 DNA reads TGTGCCAGCAGCAAGGTTCGCACCCTCGTTGTGAGAGAGACCCAGTACTTC. This sequence encodes CASSKVRTLVVRETQYF.

This chain uses TRBV11-2 with TRBJ1-2; D is unresolved. The length of the CDR3 is 13 residues. Germline V gene sequence: CDR1 SGHAT, CDR2 FQNNGV. V was cut by 4 bases and J by 8 bases, with 14 bases left in between. The CDR3 sequence is CASSSPILSGYTF. The CDR3 DNA reads TGTGCCAGCAGCTCCCCAATTCTTTCCGGCTACACCTTC. The full variable domain, in which reference TRBV11-2 and TRBJ1-2 provide the parts outside the CDR3, is EAGVAQSPRYKIIEKRQSVAFWCNPISGHATLYWYQQILGQGPKLLIQFQNNGVVDDSQLPKDRFSAERLKGVDSTLKIQPAKLEDSAVYLCASSSPILSGYTFGSGTRLTVV.

This clonotype was seen a handful of times. V usage is TRBV9 and J usage is TRBJ2-3, with no clear D. The V gene lost 4 bases and the J gene lost 4 bases, with 10 bases spanning the gap. Germline values: CDR1 SGDLS, CDR2 YYNGEE. The length of the CDR3 is 13 residues. The CDR3: CASSFSSSDTQYF. The CDR3, as DNA: TGTGCCAGCAGCTTCAGCTCTTCAGATACGCAGTATTTT.

The chain recombines TRBV9 with TRBJ1-1; a weak D match, TRBD1 (5 bases). Per germline, CDR1 SGDLS and CDR2 YYNGEE. The CDR3 has 15 residues. With 4 bases removed from V and 2 bases from J, the gap between germline ends came to 15 bases. The CDR3 spells CASSPPGTANTEAFF. As DNA, the CDR3 is TGTGCCAGCAGCCCCCCTGGGACGGCCAACACTGAAGCTTTCTTT.

The chain combines TRBV4-3 with TRBJ2-1, with TRBD2 identical over 8 bases. The CDR3 has 17 residues. The V and J ends lost 0 bases and 0 bases, in that order; junction bases with no gene match: 4. Germline V gives CDR1 LGHNA, CDR2 YSLEER. CDR3 residues: CASSQDLGTSSYNEQFF. The CDR3 DNA is TGCGCCAGCAGCCAAGATTTGGGGACTAGCTCCTACAATGAGCAGTTCTTC.

The V gene is TRBV27, the J gene TRBJ2-1, with D maybe TRBD2 (6 bases). CDR3 length equals 15 residues. Per germline, CDR1 MNHEY and CDR2 SMNVEV (reference sequence). The V end lost 3 bases, the J end lost 2 bases, and 11 bases lay between the germline ends. Here the CDR3 reads CASSLTGAAYNEQFF. CDR3 coding DNA: TGTGCCAGCAGTTTGACGGGAGCGGCCTACAATGAGCAGTTCTTC.

This clonotype was found a few times. The rearrangement joins TRBV29-1 to TRBJ2-1; 8 nucleotides align to TRBD1. CDR3 size: 17 residues. V lost 2 bases to trimming and J lost 3 bases; unmatched junction nucleotides: 12. Germline V lookup: CDR1 SQVTM, CDR2 ANQGSEA. The CDR3 here is CSVELSVTGVFYNEQFF. For the CDR3, the DNA is TGCAGCGTTGAACTCTCGGTGACAGGGGTTTTCTACAATGAGCAGTTCTTC.

This clonotype was recorded a few times. The chain links TRBV9 to TRBJ2-7; TRBD2 agrees at 8 bases. V shed 4 bases and J 0 bases; nucleotides not matched to a gene: 6. This CDR3 is built from 15 residues. Germline CDR1 reads SGDLS; CDR2 reads YYNGEE. The CDR3 here is CASSSWSGSSYEQYF. The CDR3 region has the DNA TGTGCCAGCAGCTCGTGGAGCGGGAGCTCCTACGAGCAGTACTTC.

This clonotype was seen only a few times. J is TRBJ2-5 and V is TRBV29-1, with D maybe TRBD1 (6 bases). This CDR3 has 14 residues. Germline-derived CDR1 and CDR2 are SQVTM and ANQGSEA. V lost 2 bases to trimming and J lost 5 bases, with 15 bases between them. Here the CDR3 reads CSVESAGAVETQYF. The CDR3 nucleotides read TGCAGCGTTGAATCGGCAGGGGCGGTCGAGACCCAGTACTTC.

This clonotype was observed a handful of times. The gene calls are TRBV14 and TRBJ2-7; TRBD2 matches 7 bases. The ends lost 1 base at V and 2 bases at J; junction bases unmatched: 5. In germline, CDR1 is SGHDN, CDR2 FVKESK. This CDR3 comprises 15 residues. DNA for the CDR3: TGTGCCAGCAGCCAAGCGTCGGGGGGACCCTACGAGCAGTACTTC. Translated: CASSQASGGPYEQYF.

The V gene is TRBV11-2, the J gene TRBJ2-7; 7 bases line up with TRBD1. Germline V gene data show CDR1 as SGHAT and CDR2 as FQNNGV. The CDR3 is 13 residues long. V lost 5 bases to trimming and J lost 4 bases; unmatched junction nucleotides: 5. CDR3 nucleotides: TGTGCCAGCAGCCAGACAGGGTATTACGAGCAGTACTTC. As protein: CASSQTGYYEQYF. The full variable domain, completed using reference TRBV11-2 and TRBJ2-7, is EAGVAQSPRYKIIEKRQSVAFWCNPISGHATLYWYQQILGQGPKLLIQFQNNGVVDDSQLPKDRFSAERLKGVDSTLKIQPAKLEDSAVYLCASSQTGYYEQYFGPGTRLTVT.

This clonotype was observed at least ten times. J is TRBJ2-1 and V is TRBV4-2; 7 bases match TRBD2. CDR1 is LGHNA, CDR2 YNFKEQ, per germline. With V trimmed by 1 base and J by 4 bases, 7 bases remained unmatched. This CDR3 has 16 amino acids. The CDR3 bases are TGTGCCAGCAGCCAAGTGGTGGGAGGGCCGTACAATGAGCAGTTCTTC. Residues: CASSQVVGGPYNEQFF.

In its sample, this clonotype was seen a few times. This chain links TRBV27 with TRBJ1-2; the D gene is possibly TRBD1 (5 bases). The CDR3 runs to 14 residues. The V end lost 1 base, the J end lost 4 bases, and 10 bases lay between the germline ends. From germline, CDR1 is MNHEY and CDR2 SMNVEV (reference sequence). The CDR3, as DNA: TGTGCCAGCAGTTTATTAGGGGACCCCTATGGCTACACCTTC. Translation: CASSLLGDPYGYTF.

This clonotype was observed many times. The V gene is TRBV12-3 or TRBV12-4, the J gene TRBJ1-5, with 7 bases aligning to TRBD1. V lost 6 bases to trimming and J lost 7 bases; unmatched junction nucleotides: 6. The CDR3 loop spans 13 amino acids. The CDR3 loop reads CASSPPGGQPQHF. In DNA, the CDR3 is TGTGCCAGCAGCCCCCCAGGGGGGCAGCCCCAGCATTTT.